Listed below are T cell receptor beta chains from one sample, sequenced in a study of shared clonotypes between healthy human individuals. Clones were sequenced by immunoSEQ multiplex PCR, and TCRdb holds only the in-frame ones, with some missing. Among 600,000 to 700,000 clones listed, 73% were seen once. The sample taken for sequencing was memory CD4+ T cells sorted from blood. The receptors come from a woman aged 30 to 39 in good health. CDR3s include the opening cysteine and the closing phenylalanine or tryptophan. A D gene is named only where the DNA matches it firmly. Clone size is not always given. Where it is, it says once, few, many or a class for expanded clones.

V: TRBV19
J: TRBJ2-3
size: NA
D: TRBD2
CDR3: CASSIGTTTDTQYF
DNA: TGTGCCAGTAGTATCGGGACTACCACAGATACGCAGTATTTT

V: TRBV11-3
J: TRBJ2-3
size: few
D: TRBD2
CDR3: CASSPGTNVMVDTQYF
DNA: TGTGCCAGCAGCCCCGGGACTAATGTAATGGTAGATACGCAGTATTTT

V: TRBV20-1
J: TRBJ1-1
size: NA
D: NA
CDR3: CSAWTNEAFF
DNA: TGCAGTGCGTGGACCAATGAAGCTTTCTTT

V: TRBV5-1
J: TRBJ2-1
size: NA
D: NA
CDR3: CASSLVAGSSYNEQFF
DNA: TGCGCCAGCAGCTTGGTGGCCGGTAGCTCCTACAATGAGCAGTTCTTC

V: TRBV10-1
J: TRBJ2-7
size: NA
D: NA
CDR3: CASSGPNSNEQYF
DNA: TGCGCCAGCAGCGGACCAAATAGTAACGAGCAGTACTTC

V: TRBV7-9
J: TRBJ2-7
size: NA
D: NA
CDR3: CASSLSSGPYEQYF
DNA: TGTGCCAGCAGCTTATCTTCCGGGCCCTACGAGCAGTACTTC

V: TRBV19
J: TRBJ2-5
size: NA
D: NA
CDR3: CASSLTLQETQYF
DNA: TGTGCCAGTAGTCTGACACTCCAAGAGACCCAGTACTTC

V: TRBV21-1
J: TRBJ2-1
size: NA
D: NA
CDR3: CASSKHLTSGGRDEQFF
DNA: TGTGCCAGCAGCAAACACCTGACTAGCGGGGGGAGGGATGAGCAGTTCTTC

V: TRBV10-3
J: TRBJ2-1
size: NA
D: TRBD2
CDR3: CAIRESSGSANEQFF
DNA: TGTGCCATCCGGGAGAGCAGCGGGAGCGCCAATGAGCAGTTCTTC

V: TRBV4-2
J: TRBJ2-2
size: NA
D: NA
CDR3: CASSQDDGWNTGELFF
DNA: TGTGCCAGCAGCCAAGATGACGGGTGGAACACCGGGGAGCTGTTTTTT

V: TRBV11-2
J: TRBJ1-2
size: NA
D: NA
CDR3: CATQGATVYGYTF
DNA: TGTGCCACTCAGGGCGCCACGGTCTATGGCTACACCTTC

V: TRBV28
J: TRBJ2-7
size: NA
D: TRBD1
CDR3: CASNRGLREQYF
DNA: TGTGCCAGCAACAGGGGGCTTCGCGAGCAGTACTTC

V: TRBV25-1
J: TRBJ1-3
size: NA
D: NA
CDR3: CASSGGPGGTIYF
DNA: TGTGCCAGCAGTGGGGGGCCTGGAGGCACCATATATTTT

V: TRBV11-2
J: TRBJ2-5
size: few
D: NA
CDR3: CASTVGGYGETQYF
DNA: TGTGCCAGCACCGTTGGGGGGTACGGAGAGACCCAGTACTTC

V: TRBV6-6
J: TRBJ2-1
size: NA
D: NA
CDR3: CASTLRGLPHNEQFF
DNA: TGTGCCAGCACCCTGAGAGGGCTCCCTCACAATGAGCAGTTCTTC

V: TRBV5-4
J: TRBJ2-1
size: NA
D: NA
CDR3: CASSLRRQDNEQFF
DNA: TGTGCCAGCAGCTTGAGGCGCCAGGACAATGAGCAGTTCTTC

V: TRBV20-1
J: TRBJ2-3
size: NA
D: NA
CDR3: CIPLSTDTQYF
DNA: TGCATACCACTTAGCACAGATACGCAGTATTTT

V: TRBV7-9
J: TRBJ1-1
size: NA
D: TRBD1
CDR3: CASSPRDRAEAFF
DNA: TGTGCCAGCAGCCCAAGGGACAGGGCTGAAGCTTTCTTT

V: TRBV6-6
J: TRBJ2-1
size: NA
D: NA
CDR3: CASSPSSYNEQFF
DNA: TGTGCCAGCAGTCCCAGCTCCTACAATGAGCAGTTCTTC

V: TRBV29-1
J: TRBJ1-1
size: NA
D: NA
CDR3: CSVEEGGNTEAFF
DNA: TGCAGCGTTGAAGAGGGCGGGAACACTGAAGCTTTCTTT

V: TRBV19
J: TRBJ1-3
size: NA
D: TRBD1
CDR3: CASRQGLGNTIYF
DNA: TGTGCCAGCCGACAGGGTCTCGGAAACACCATATATTTT

V: TRBV5-1
J: TRBJ2-5
size: NA
D: NA
CDR3: CASSNPGEETQYF
DNA: TGCGCCAGCAGTAATCCGGGAGAAGAGACCCAGTACTTC

V: TRBV5-1
J: TRBJ1-1
size: NA
D: NA
CDR3: CASTQVTEAFF
DNA: TGCGCCAGCACCCAGGTGACTGAAGCTTTCTTT

V: TRBV5-1
J: TRBJ1-1
size: NA
D: NA
CDR3: CASSSQTENTEAFF
DNA: TGCGCCAGCAGCTCGCAAACTGAGAACACTGAAGCTTTCTTT

V: TRBV4-1
J: TRBJ1-4
size: NA
D: NA
CDR3: CASSQGGSSANEKLFF
DNA: TGCGCCAGCAGCCAAGGGGGGAGTTCTGCTAATGAAAAACTGTTTTTT

V: TRBV10-2
J: TRBJ1-5
size: NA
D: NA
CDR3: CASSSGNQPQHF
DNA: TGCGCCAGCTCTTCAGGGAATCAGCCCCAGCATTTT

V: TRBV23-1
J: TRBJ2-3
size: few
D: NA
CDR3: CASSQARGTQYF
DNA: TGCGCCAGCAGTCAAGCACGCGGGACGCAGTATTTT

V: TRBV5-1
J: TRBJ1-2
size: few
D: TRBD1
CDR3: CASSPDRESYTF
DNA: TGCGCCAGCAGCCCTGACAGGGAAAGCTACACCTTC

V: TRBV5-1
J: TRBJ2-1
size: few
D: TRBD1
CDR3: CASSLGTGGNEQFF
DNA: TGCGCCAGCAGCTTGGGGACAGGGGGCAATGAGCAGTTCTTC

V: TRBV21-1
J: TRBJ2-1
size: NA
D: NA
CDR3: CASSKYRGSKDNEQFF
DNA: TGTGCCAGCAGCAAATATAGGGGCTCCAAGGACAATGAGCAGTTCTTC

V: TRBV6-1
J: TRBJ1-5
size: NA
D: TRBD1
CDR3: CASSTGGNQPQHF
DNA: TGTGCCAGCAGCACAGGGGGGAATCAGCCCCAGCATTTT

V: TRBV6-5
J: TRBJ1-2
size: NA
D: NA
CDR3: CASSTEGWTNYGYTF
DNA: TGTGCCAGCAGTACGGAGGGGTGGACTAACTATGGCTACACCTTC

V: TRBV15
J: TRBJ2-1
size: NA
D: NA
CDR3: CATSPPLGGGGEQFF
DNA: TGTGCCACCAGCCCTCCGCTGGGAGGGGGTGGTGAGCAGTTCTTC

V: TRBV28
J: TRBJ1-1
size: NA
D: TRBD1
CDR3: CASSSRGGNTEAFF
DNA: TGTGCCAGCAGTTCCAGGGGGGGGAACACTGAAGCTTTCTTT

V: TRBV6-5
J: TRBJ2-1
size: NA
D: NA
CDR3: CAIASRNNEQFF
DNA: TGTGCCATCGCGTCCCGTAACAATGAGCAGTTCTTC

V: TRBV5-1
J: TRBJ1-2
size: few
D: NA
CDR3: CASSITGIRGYTF
DNA: TGCGCCAGCAGCATAACAGGGATACGGGGCTACACCTTC

V: TRBV5-6
J: TRBJ1-2
size: NA
D: NA
CDR3: CASSLAGGRGYTF
DNA: TGTGCCAGCAGCCTCGCTGGAGGGCGAGGCTACACCTTC

V: TRBV28
J: TRBJ2-3
size: NA
D: NA
CDR3: CASSPPGRPIDTQYF
DNA: TGTGCCAGCAGTCCGCCGGGACGTCCGATAGATACGCAGTATTTT

V: TRBV10-3
J: TRBJ2-7
size: NA
D: TRBD1
CDR3: CAISEGYGTGGKAYEQYF
DNA: TGTGCCATCAGTGAGGGATACGGGACAGGGGGTAAGGCCTACGAGCAGTACTTC

V: TRBV28
J: TRBJ2-7
size: NA
D: NA
CDR3: CASSFRARGLAGPYEQYF
DNA: TGTGCCAGCAGTTTTAGGGCCAGGGGGCTAGCGGGACCCTACGAGCAGTACTTC

V: TRBV5-3
J: TRBJ2-7
size: once
D: NA
CDR3: CARSPRTAPRPSYEQYF
DNA: TGTGCCAGAAGCCCCCGAACCGCTCCTCGACCCTCCTACGAGCAGTACTTC

V: TRBV5-4
J: TRBJ2-7
size: NA
D: NA
CDR3: CASSINEGEQYF
DNA: TGTGCCAGCTCGATAAACGAGGGCGAGCAGTACTTC

V: TRBV9
J: TRBJ2-7
size: once
D: NA
CDR3: CASSVAQGGYEQYF
DNA: TGTGCCAGCAGCGTAGCCCAGGGGGGGTACGAGCAGTACTTC

V: TRBV19
J: TRBJ2-2
size: few
D: NA
CDR3: CASSMEAGELFF
DNA: TGTGCCAGTAGTATGGAGGCCGGGGAGCTGTTTTTT

V: TRBV5-1
J: TRBJ2-7
size: NA
D: TRBD2
CDR3: CASKDTSGSHEQYF
DNA: TGCGCCAGCAAAGATACTAGCGGGAGCCACGAGCAGTACTTC

V: TRBV7-8
J: TRBJ1-2
size: NA
D: TRBD1
CDR3: CASSFRTGGKGYTF
DNA: TGTGCCAGCAGCTTTAGGACAGGGGGCAAGGGCTACACCTTC

V: TRBV10-2
J: TRBJ1-1
size: NA
D: TRBD1
CDR3: CASRKTTGGLTEAFF
DNA: TGCGCCAGCAGAAAGACGACAGGGGGATTGACTGAAGCTTTCTTT